The rows below give T cell receptor beta chains drawn from one sample of a study of blood T cells in healthy people across ages. TCRdb redid the calling of the 5' RACE reads with MiXCR, one entry per CDR3 protein. The table has about 840,000 distinct CDR3 sequences, almost 30% seen once; the top ten hold 10%. This sample also appeared in a second study, on T cells of mothers and their children.

The sample comprised blood. Receptor source: a woman aged 35 to 49 in good health. Each CDR3 is given with its conserved first and last residue. D genes are given only for firm matches. Only part of the rows carry a size: once, few, many, or a class if the clone is expanded.

d_gene	v_gene	j_gene	abundance	CDR3aa	CDR3nt
-	TRBV7-8	TRBJ2-3	few	CASSLDRLTDTQYF	TGTGCCAGCAGCTTAGATAGGTTGACAGATACGCAGTATTTT
-	TRBV5-1	TRBJ2-7	many	CASSLGDGDSYEQYF	TGCGCCAGCAGCTTGGGGGACGGCGACTCCTACGAGCAGTACTTC
-	TRBV7-2	TRBJ2-7	-	CASSLKGADSSYEQYF	TGTGCCAGCAGCTTAAAAGGCGCGGACAGTTCCTACGAGCAGTACTTC
-	TRBV6-5	TRBJ2-4	many	CASSYSKGPESSNIQYF	TGTGCCAGCAGTTACTCGAAAGGGCCCGAGTCCAGCAACATTCAGTACTTC
-	TRBV5-1	TRBJ2-4	many	CASSLGSVGVAKNIQYF	TGCGCCAGCAGCTTGGGGTCGGTCGGCGTGGCCAAAAACATTCAGTACTTC
TRBD1	TRBV6-1	TRBJ2-1	-	CASRIRTGWGNEQFF	TGTGCCAGCAGAATTAGGACAGGGTGGGGCAACGAGCAGTTCTTC
TRBD1	TRBV25-1	TRBJ2-7	many	CASRGQTTYEQYF	TGTGCCAGCCGGGGACAGACCACCTACGAGCAGTACTTC
-	TRBV5-5	TRBJ2-7	-	CASGGSYYEQYF	TGTGCCAGCGGGGGTTCCTACTACGAGCAGTACTTC
-	TRBV12-3/TRBV12-4	TRBJ2-2	few	CASSLTTGELFF	TGTGCCAGCAGTTTAACAACCGGGGAGCTGTTTTTT
-	TRBV10-2	TRBJ1-4	many	CASRDGAASNEKLFF	TGCGCCAGCAGAGACGGTGCAGCCTCTAATGAAAAACTGTTTTTT
-	TRBV3-1	TRBJ1-2	few	CASSQDITDEGYGYTF	TGTGCCAGCAGCCAAGATATTACGGACGAAGGATATGGCTACACCTTC
TRBD1	TRBV12-3/TRBV12-4	TRBJ1-1	-	CACSFDRGTEAFF	TGTGCCTGCAGCTTCGACAGGGGGACTGAAGCTTTCTTT
-	TRBV9	TRBJ2-3	-	CASGIDTQYF	TGTGCCAGCGGTATAGATACGCAGTATTTT
-	TRBV20-1	TRBJ1-2	few	CSAREGVLPYGYTF	TGCAGTGCTAGAGAGGGGGTCCTGCCCTATGGCTACACCTTC
-	TRBV20-1	TRBJ1-5	few	CSARDADSNQPQHF	TGCAGTGCTAGAGATGCTGATAGCAATCAGCCCCAGCATTTT
TRBD1	TRBV20-1	TRBJ2-3	-	CSAQDRGRTDTQYF	TGCAGTGCCCAGGACAGGGGCAGGACAGATACGCAGTATTTT
TRBD1	TRBV13	TRBJ1-2	few	CASSSTGTAYGYTF	TGTGCCAGCAGTTCAACCGGGACAGCCTATGGCTACACCTTC
TRBD1	TRBV6-2/TRBV6-3	TRBJ1-1	few	CATKDRWNTEAFF	TGTGCCACCAAGGACAGGTGGAACACTGAAGCTTTCTTT
TRBD2	TRBV12-3/TRBV12-4	TRBJ2-1	few	CASSIRGGASYNEQFF	TGTGCCAGCAGTATCCGCGGGGGGGCGTCCTACAATGAGCAGTTCTTC
TRBD2	TRBV27	TRBJ2-7	many	CASSLRAGGSYEQYF	TGTGCCAGCAGCTTAAGAGCGGGGGGCTCCTACGAGCAGTACTTC
-	TRBV5-1	TRBJ2-7	-	CASSGGTGEQYF	TGCGCCAGCAGCGGGGGGACGGGCGAGCAGTACTTC
-	TRBV10-3	TRBJ1-1	few	CAISWRGTEAFF	TGTGCCATCAGTTGGAGAGGCACTGAAGCTTTCTTT
TRBD2	TRBV5-5	TRBJ2-1	many	CASSLWTSGDNEQFF	TGTGCCAGCAGCCTATGGACTAGCGGGGACAATGAGCAGTTCTTC
-	TRBV6-6	TRBJ2-1	many	CASSPHTYNEQFF	TGTGCCAGCAGCCCACATACCTACAATGAGCAGTTCTTC
-	TRBV6-1	TRBJ1-4	-	CASSESSLEKLFF	TGTGCCAGCAGTGAATCTTCTCTTGAAAAACTGTTTTTT
-	TRBV5-1	TRBJ2-4	few	CASSLVLRTPGEQYF	TGCGCCAGCAGCTTGGTACTACGGACTCCAGGGGAGCAGTACTTC
TRBD2	TRBV9	TRBJ2-7	many	CASSATSGGPGEQYF	TGTGCCAGCAGCGCCACCAGCGGGGGTCCGGGTGAGCAGTACTTC
-	TRBV29-1	TRBJ1-2	-	CSVDGGQGSGYTF	TGCAGCGTTGACGGGGGGCAGGGGTCCGGCTACACCTTC
TRBD1	TRBV20-1	TRBJ2-5	-	CSARVSGGETQYF	TGCAGCGCTAGAGTCTCAGGGGGCGAGACCCAGTACTTC
TRBD1	TRBV7-2	TRBJ1-1	-	CASSLQGVFAEAFF	TGTGCCAGCAGCTTACAGGGGGTATTCGCTGAAGCTTTCTTT
-	TRBV7-2	TRBJ2-1	many	CASSLVGGDNEQFF	TGTGCCAGCAGCTTAGTGGGCGGAGACAATGAGCAGTTCTTC
-	TRBV29-1	TRBJ2-3	few	CSVIRGTDTQYF	TGCAGCGTTATCAGGGGCACAGATACGCAGTATTTT
-	TRBV7-2	TRBJ2-7	many	CASGRLGAYEQYF	TGTGCCAGCGGTCGCCTAGGTGCCTACGAGCAGTACTTC
-	TRBV24-1	TRBJ2-4	many	CATSDPGHDIQYF	TGTGCCACCAGTGACCCGGGACACGACATTCAGTACTTC
-	TRBV29-1	TRBJ2-6	many	CSVDDRSYSSGANVLTF	TGCAGCGTTGATGACAGGTCCTATTCCTCTGGGGCCAACGTCCTGACTTTC
TRBD2	TRBV20-1	TRBJ2-5	few	CSASPLAGRETQYF	TGCAGTGCTAGTCCGCTAGCGGGGAGGGAGACCCAGTACTTC
-	TRBV6-6	TRBJ1-2	few	CASTGDRRIYGYTF	TGTGCCAGCACGGGGGATCGGAGAATCTATGGCTACACCTTC
-	TRBV6-5	TRBJ2-6	-	CASSYPSGTGANVLTF	TGTGCCAGCAGTTACCCCTCGGGGACTGGGGCCAACGTCCTGACTTTC
-	TRBV6-5	TRBJ2-2	-	CASNNTRDRELFF	TGTGCCAGCAACAACACCCGGGACAGGGAGCTGTTTTTT
-	TRBV25-1	TRBJ2-7	-	CASAQGGSYEQYF	TGTGCCAGCGCCCAGGGCGGATCCTACGAGCAGTACTTC
-	TRBV15	TRBJ2-7	-	CATSRGGAYNEQYF	TGTGCCACCAGCAGAGGCGGAGCCTACAATGAGCAGTACTTC
-	TRBV28	TRBJ1-2	few	CASSLGPIDYGYTF	TGTGCCAGCAGTTTAGGCCCGATTGACTATGGCTACACCTTC
TRBD2	TRBV12-3/TRBV12-4	TRBJ2-3	-	CASRTSVSADAQYF	TGTGCCAGCAGAACTAGCGTGAGCGCAGATGCGCAGTATTTT
-	TRBV4-1	TRBJ2-2	-	CASSQDKARTGELFF	TGCGCCAGCAGCCAAGATAAGGCAAGAACCGGGGAGCTGTTTTTT
TRBD1	TRBV7-2	TRBJ2-7	many	CASSQTGVAYEQYF	TGTGCCAGCAGCCAGACAGGGGTCGCCTACGAGCAGTACTTC
TRBD2	TRBV20-1	TRBJ2-7	many	CSAGGGRVASSYEQYF	TGCAGTGCTGGGGGGGGGAGAGTTGCGAGCTCCTACGAGCAGTACTTC
-	TRBV7-9	TRBJ1-1	few	CASSLFLDEAFF	TGTGCCAGCAGCTTATTTCTGGATGAAGCTTTCTTT
TRBD1	TRBV12-3/TRBV12-4	TRBJ1-2	few	CASRPGTGFYGYTF	TGTGCCAGCAGGCCCGGGACAGGATTCTATGGCTACACCTTC